This T cell receptor beta chain comes out of a study of T cells in Graves' hyperthyroidism and ophthalmopathy. Many counts were recorded for this clonotype. TCR beta CDR3 region amplification was performed from RNA transcripts. The HTBI primer set drove a first-round RT-PCR of the TCR CDR3. TCRdb redid the calling of the multiplex PCR reads with MiXCR, one entry per CDR3 protein. This table has around 380,000 distinct CDR3 sequences, approximately 15% appearing once. The germline gives CDR1 SGHAT, CDR2 FQDESV (reference sequence). With V trimmed by 8 bases and J by 3 bases, 8 bases remained unmatched. CDR3 length: 15 amino acids.

The TCR sequence derives from a man aged 25-45 years with Graves' hyperthyroidism that later progressed to Graves' ophthalmopathy. This chain uses TRBV11-1 with TRBJ2-3; 10 bases fit TRBD2. Sequences were obtained from blood. The CDR3 reads CASGTSGDLTDTQYF. CDR3 in DNA: TGTGCCAGCGGTACTAGCGGGGATTTGACAGATACGCAGTATTTT.